This TCR beta chain appears in the sequencing data of a study of shared clonotypes between healthy human individuals. Findings and caveats of the study: In having few donors, the study represented limited genetic and exposure-history diversity.

Each cell subset's genomic DNA was divided evenly among several immunoSEQ plates. TCRdb's copy holds only in-frame clones and misses some; the assay was immunoSEQ multiplex PCR. Of about 1 million clones listed, about 77% were seen once; the top ten hold approximately 1.5%. This CDR3 is 16 amino acids long. The V gene's germline CDR1 is LNHNV and CDR2 YYDKDF (reference sequence). The germline V and J ends were trimmed by 0 bases and 4 bases, with 12 bases remaining between them. For this clone: Its antigen is not identified.

Those who donated were healthy HIV-negative adults, with no recent acute infections or vaccinations reported. Nashville, Tennessee was home to all donors, each a Caucasian adult. This receptor was identified in a man between 18 and 35 years old in good health. Sequences were obtained from memory CD4+ T cells sorted from blood. Subset indicated: CD45RA-negative fraction. The V and J genes are TRBV15 and TRBJ1-4; D remains unclear. CDR3 coding DNA: TGTGCCACCAGCAGAGATAATTGGTCTCATAATGAAAAACTGTTTTTT. It is translated as CATSRDNWSHNEKLFF.